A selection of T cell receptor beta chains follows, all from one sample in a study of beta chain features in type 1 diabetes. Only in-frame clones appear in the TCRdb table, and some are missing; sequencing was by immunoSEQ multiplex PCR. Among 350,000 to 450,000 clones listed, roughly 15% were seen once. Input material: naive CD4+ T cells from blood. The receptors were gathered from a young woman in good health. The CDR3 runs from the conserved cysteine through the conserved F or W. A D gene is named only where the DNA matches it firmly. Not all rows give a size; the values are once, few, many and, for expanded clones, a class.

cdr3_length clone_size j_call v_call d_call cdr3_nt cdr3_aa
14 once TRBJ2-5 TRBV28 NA TGTGCCAGCAATCATGGAGAGTACCAAGAGACCCAGTACTTC CASNHGEYQETQYF
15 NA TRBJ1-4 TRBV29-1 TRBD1 TGCAGCGTGAAGCAAAACAGGGGGATGGGTGAAAAACTGTTTTTT CSVKQNRGMGEKLFF
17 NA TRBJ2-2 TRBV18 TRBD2 TGTGCCAGCTCACCTCCGGGACTAGCGGGACCCACCGGGGAGCTGTTTTTT CASSPPGLAGPTGELFF
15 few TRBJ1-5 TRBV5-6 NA TGTGCCAGCAGTTTGACTCCGCAGGGTACTCAGCCCCAGCATTTT CASSLTPQGTQPQHF
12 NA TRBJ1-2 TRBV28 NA TGTGCCAGCAGTTTAACAGACTATGGCTACACCTTC CASSLTDYGYTF
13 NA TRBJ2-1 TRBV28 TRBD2 TGTGCCAGCAGTTCAACTCCGGGACTAGGGGCGTTCTTC CASSSTPGLGAFF
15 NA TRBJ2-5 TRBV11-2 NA TGTGCCAGCAGCTTAACTACTCTCCAGGGAGAGACCCAGTACTTC CASSLTTLQGETQYF
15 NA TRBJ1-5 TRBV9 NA TGTGCCAGCAGCGTAGGAGGCCCGGGCAATCAGCCCCAGCATTTT CASSVGGPGNQPQHF
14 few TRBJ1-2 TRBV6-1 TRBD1 TGTGCCAGCAGTCAGACCGGGACAGGGAATGGCTACACCTTC CASSQTGTGNGYTF
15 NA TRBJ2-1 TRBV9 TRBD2 TGTGCCAGCAGCGTAGTTAGCGGGAGCAACAATGAGCAGTTCTTC CASSVVSGSNNEQFF
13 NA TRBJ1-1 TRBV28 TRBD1 TGTGCCAGCACCTTAGGAGGGGGCGACGAAGCTTTCTTT CASTLGGGDEAFF
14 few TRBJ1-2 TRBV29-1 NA TGCAGCGGTGGGGAGTATTGGGAAGGATTCAGCTACACCTTC CSGGEYWEGFSYTF
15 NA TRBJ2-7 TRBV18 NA TGTGCCAGCTCACCCCTATCGACAGGAGGCTACGAGCAGTACTTC CASSPLSTGGYEQYF
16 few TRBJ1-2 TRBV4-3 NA TGCGCCAGCAGCCAAGCAGCAGGGAACGTGGGCTATGGCTACACCTTC CASSQAAGNVGYGYTF
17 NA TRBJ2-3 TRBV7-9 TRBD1 TGTGCCAGCAGCTTACCCCGGGACAGGGGTATCTCAGATACGCAGTATTTT CASSLPRDRGISDTQYF
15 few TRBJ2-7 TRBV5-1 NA TGCGCCAGCAGTAATCGCGGGGGCCCCTCCTACGAGCAGTACTTC CASSNRGGPSYEQYF
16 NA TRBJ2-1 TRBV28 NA TGTGCCAGCAGTTTCCAGGACGGGACATCGTACAATGAGCAGTTCTTC CASSFQDGTSYNEQFF
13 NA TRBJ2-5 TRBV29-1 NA TGCAGCGGCAGGACAGCCCCCAGAGAGACCCAGTACTTC CSGRTAPRETQYF
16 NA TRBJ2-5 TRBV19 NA TGTGCCAGTCGTACGCGGGCAGAGCCCTTTGGAGAGACCCAGTACTTC CASRTRAEPFGETQYF
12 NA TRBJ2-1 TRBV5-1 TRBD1 TGCGCCAGCAGCTTGGACAGGGGTGAGCAGTTCTTC CASSLDRGEQFF
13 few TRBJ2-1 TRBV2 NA TGTGCCAGCAGTGGCGGCTCCTACAATGAGCAGTTCTTC CASSGGSYNEQFF
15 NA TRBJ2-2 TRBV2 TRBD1 TGTGCCAGCAGTGGAGACAGGGTGGGGACCGGGGAGCTGTTTTTT CASSGDRVGTGELFF
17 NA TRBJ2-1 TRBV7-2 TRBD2 TGTGCCAGCAGCTTAATTCGGGGGAGGGCCTTCGTAAATGAGCAGTTCTTC CASSLIRGRAFVNEQFF
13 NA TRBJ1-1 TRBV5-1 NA TGCGCCAGCAGCTTGGACGGGTCTTCTGAAGCTTTCTTT CASSLDGSSEAFF
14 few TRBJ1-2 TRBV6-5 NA TGTGCCAGCAGTTACTCGAAGGCAGGCTATGGCTACACCTTC CASSYSKAGYGYTF
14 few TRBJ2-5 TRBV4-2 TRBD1 TGTGCCAGCAGCCAAGTAGACAGGGTAGAGACCCAGTACTTC CASSQVDRVETQYF
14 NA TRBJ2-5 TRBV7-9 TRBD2 TGTGCCAGCAGCTTGCGAGCGGGAGGAGAGACCCAGTACTTC CASSLRAGGETQYF
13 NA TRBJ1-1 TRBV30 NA TGTGCCTGGAGTAACAGGTTGAACACTGAAGCTTTCTTT CAWSNRLNTEAFF
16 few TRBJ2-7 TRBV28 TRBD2 TGTGCCGGATCAGCGGGAGTATGGACTAGCCAAAACGAGCAGTACTTC CAGSAGVWTSQNEQYF
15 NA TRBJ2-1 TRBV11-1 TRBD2 TGTGCCAGCAGCCCCGTCAGACTAGCCGGGAATGAGCAGTTCTTC CASSPVRLAGNEQFF
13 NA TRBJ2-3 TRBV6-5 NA TGTGCCAGCAGAACCCAGGGGACAGATACGCAGTATTTT CASRTQGTDTQYF
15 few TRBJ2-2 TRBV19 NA TGTGCCAGTAGGGTAGCGGAAATGAACACCGGGGAGCTGTTTTTT CASRVAEMNTGELFF
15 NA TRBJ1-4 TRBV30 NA TGTGCCTGGGCCCAACTACAGGGACGTAATGAAAAACTGTTTTTT CAWAQLQGRNEKLFF
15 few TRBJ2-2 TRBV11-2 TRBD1 TGTGCCAGCAGCCCCGGGACAGCCGGAACCGGGGAGCTGTTTTTT CASSPGTAGTGELFF
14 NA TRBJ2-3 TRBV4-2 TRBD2 TGTGCCGGGAGAGCGGGAGGGCCCACAGATACGCAGTATTTT CAGRAGGPTDTQYF
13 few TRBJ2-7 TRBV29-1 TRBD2 TGCAGCGCCAGCGGGAGACCCGTATACGAGCAGTACTTC CSASGRPVYEQYF
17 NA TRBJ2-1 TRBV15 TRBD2 TGTGCCACCAGCAGAGGGATAGCGGGAGCCCTTTACAATGAGCAGTTCTTC CATSRGIAGALYNEQFF
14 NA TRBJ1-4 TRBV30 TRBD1 TGTGCCTGGATATCCCGGGACAGTAATGAAAAACTGTTTTTT CAWISRDSNEKLFF
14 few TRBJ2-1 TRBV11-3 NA TGTGCCAGCAGCCGACCGGGACTCCACAATGAGCAGTTCTTC CASSRPGLHNEQFF
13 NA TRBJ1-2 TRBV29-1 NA TGCAGCGTTGGATCTCCAGGGAACTATGGCTACACCTTC CSVGSPGNYGYTF
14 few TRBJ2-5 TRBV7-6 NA TGTGCCAGCAGCGCTAGGGACTACCAAGAGACCCAGTACTTC CASSARDYQETQYF
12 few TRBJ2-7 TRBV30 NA TGTGCCTGGTCCGGGTTAACCTACGAGCAGTACTTC CAWSGLTYEQYF
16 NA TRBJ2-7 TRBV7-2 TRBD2 TGTGCCAGCAGCACCCGGACTAGCGGGACAACTTTCGAGCAGTACTTC CASSTRTSGTTFEQYF
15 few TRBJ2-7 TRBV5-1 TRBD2 TGCGCCAGCAGCTACGGGACTAGCGGAACCTACGAGCAGTACTTC CASSYGTSGTYEQYF
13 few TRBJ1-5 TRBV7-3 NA TGTGCCAGCAGCCCGGGGGGGGATCAGCCCCAGCATTTT CASSPGGDQPQHF
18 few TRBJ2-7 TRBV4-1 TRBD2 TGCGCCAGCAGCCAGCATCCTCCGGCTAGCGGGAGATCCCACGAGCAGTACTTC CASSQHPPASGRSHEQYF
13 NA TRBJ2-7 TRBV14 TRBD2 TGTGCCAGCAGCCGCGGGAGCCCCTACGAGCAGTACTTC CASSRGSPYEQYF
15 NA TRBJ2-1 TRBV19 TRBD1 TGTGCCAGTAAGAACCTAGACAGGGCTGGCAATGAGCAGTTCTTC CASKNLDRAGNEQFF
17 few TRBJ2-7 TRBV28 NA TGTGCCAGCAGTTTATTAGGACAGGCGGGTAGCGGCTACGAGCAGTACTTC CASSLLGQAGSGYEQYF
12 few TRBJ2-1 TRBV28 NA TGTGCCAGCATCTCATCGACTGAGGAGCAGTTCTTC CASISSTEEQFF
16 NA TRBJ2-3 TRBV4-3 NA TGCGCCAGCAGCCAAGATATTGACTCTCGCACAGATACGCAGTATTTT CASSQDIDSRTDTQYF